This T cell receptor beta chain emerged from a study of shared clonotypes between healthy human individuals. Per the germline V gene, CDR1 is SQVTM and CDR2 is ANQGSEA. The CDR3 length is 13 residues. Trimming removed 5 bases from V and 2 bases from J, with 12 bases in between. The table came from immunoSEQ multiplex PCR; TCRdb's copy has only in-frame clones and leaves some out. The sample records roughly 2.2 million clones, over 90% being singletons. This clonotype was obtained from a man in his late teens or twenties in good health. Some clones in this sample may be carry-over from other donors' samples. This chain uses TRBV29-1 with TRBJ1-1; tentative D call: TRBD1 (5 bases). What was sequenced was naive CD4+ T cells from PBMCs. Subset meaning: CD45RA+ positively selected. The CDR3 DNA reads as TGCAGCGTTACCAGGGTGGGAAACACTGAAGCTTTCTTT. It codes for CSVTRVGNTEAFF.